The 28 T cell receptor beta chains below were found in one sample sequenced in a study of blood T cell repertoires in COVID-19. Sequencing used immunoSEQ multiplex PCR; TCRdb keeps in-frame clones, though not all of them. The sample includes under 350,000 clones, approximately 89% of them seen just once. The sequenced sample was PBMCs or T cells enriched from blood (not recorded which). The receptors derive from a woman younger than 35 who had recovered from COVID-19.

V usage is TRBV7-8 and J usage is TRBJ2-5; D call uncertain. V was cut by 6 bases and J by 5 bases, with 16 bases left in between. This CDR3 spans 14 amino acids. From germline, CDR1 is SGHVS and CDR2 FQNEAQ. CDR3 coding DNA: TGTGCCAGCAGTCCGATAAACTTGGAGGAGACCCAGTACTTC. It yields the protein CASSPINLEETQYF.

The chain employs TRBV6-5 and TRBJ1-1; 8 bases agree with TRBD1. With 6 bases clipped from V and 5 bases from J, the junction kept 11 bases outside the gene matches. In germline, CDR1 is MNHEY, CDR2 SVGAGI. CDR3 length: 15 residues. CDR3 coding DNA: TGTGCCAGCAGGCGACAAGACAGGGGAGGTACTGAAGCTTTCTTT. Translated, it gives CASRRQDRGGTEAFF.

CDR3 region: CASSVFAGGRTGGVSYEQYF. The CDR3 region has the DNA TGTGCCAGCAGTGTATTTGCTGGAGGTCGGACAGGGGGCGTCTCCTACGAGCAGTACTTC. This chain links TRBV6-1 with TRBJ2-7; 11 positions match TRBD1. In germline, CDR1 is MNHNS, CDR2 SASEGT. The V gene end was trimmed by 4 bases and the J gene end by 0 bases; junction bases not matched to a gene: 17. The CDR3 loop spans 20 amino acids.

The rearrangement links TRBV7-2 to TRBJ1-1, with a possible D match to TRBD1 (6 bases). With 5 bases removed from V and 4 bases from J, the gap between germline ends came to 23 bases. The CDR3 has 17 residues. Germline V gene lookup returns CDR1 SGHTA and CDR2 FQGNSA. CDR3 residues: CASSGGQGGIVITEAFF. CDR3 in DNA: TGTGCCAGCAGCGGGGGGCAGGGAGGGATAGTAATCACTGAAGCTTTCTTT.

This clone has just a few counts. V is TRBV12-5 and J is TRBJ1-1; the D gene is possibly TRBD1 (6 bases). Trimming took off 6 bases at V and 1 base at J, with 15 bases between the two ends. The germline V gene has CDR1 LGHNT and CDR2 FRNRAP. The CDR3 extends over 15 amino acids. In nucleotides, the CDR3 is TGTGCTAGTGGGCCGGCCGGGACATCGAACACTGAAGCTTTCTTT. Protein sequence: CASGPAGTSNTEAFF.

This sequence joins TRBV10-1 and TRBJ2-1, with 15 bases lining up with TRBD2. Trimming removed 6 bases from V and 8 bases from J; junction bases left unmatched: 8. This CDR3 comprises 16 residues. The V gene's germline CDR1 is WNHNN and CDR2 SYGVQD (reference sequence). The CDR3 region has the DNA TGCGCCAGCAGACCGGGACTAGCGGGAGGATGGGATGAGCAGTTCTTC. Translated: CASRPGLAGGWDEQFF.

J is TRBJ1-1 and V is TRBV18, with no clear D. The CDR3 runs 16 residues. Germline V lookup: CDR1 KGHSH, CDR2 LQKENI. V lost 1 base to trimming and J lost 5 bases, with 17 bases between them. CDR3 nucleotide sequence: TGTGCCAGCTCACCACAGGAATGGCAGAGAGGGACTGAAGCTTTCTTT. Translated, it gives CASSPQEWQRGTEAFF.

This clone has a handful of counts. CDR3 coding DNA: TGTGCCAGCAGCGGGGCGGGAGCGGCAGATACGCAGTATTTT. Translating gives CASSGAGAADTQYF. V usage is TRBV5-4 and J usage is TRBJ2-3; the match to TRBD2 covers 7 bases. Germline assignment: CDR1 SGHNT and CDR2 YYREEE (reference sequence). The CDR3 runs to 14 residues. The V segment lost 4 bases and the J segment 4 bases; nucleotides outside the gene matches: 6.

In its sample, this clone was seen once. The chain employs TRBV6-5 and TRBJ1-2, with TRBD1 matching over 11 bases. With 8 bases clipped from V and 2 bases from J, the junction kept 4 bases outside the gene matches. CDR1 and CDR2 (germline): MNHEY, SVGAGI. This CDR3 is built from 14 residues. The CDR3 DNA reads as TGTGCCAGCGCGGGACAGGGGGTAAACTATGGCTACACCTTC. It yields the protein CASAGQGVNYGYTF.

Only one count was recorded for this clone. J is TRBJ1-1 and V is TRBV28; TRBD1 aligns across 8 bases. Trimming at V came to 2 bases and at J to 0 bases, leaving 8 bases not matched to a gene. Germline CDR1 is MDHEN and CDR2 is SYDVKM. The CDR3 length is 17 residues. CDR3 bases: TGTGCCAGCAGTTTAGGCAGGGGGCGCTGGATGAACACTGAAGCTTTCTTT. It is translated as CASSLGRGRWMNTEAFF.

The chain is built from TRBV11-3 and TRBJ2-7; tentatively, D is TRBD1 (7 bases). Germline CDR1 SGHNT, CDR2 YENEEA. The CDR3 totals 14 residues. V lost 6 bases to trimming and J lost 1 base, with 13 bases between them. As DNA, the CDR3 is TGTGCCAGCAGGCGGGACAGTGAATCCTACGAGCAGTACTTC. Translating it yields CASRRDSESYEQYF.

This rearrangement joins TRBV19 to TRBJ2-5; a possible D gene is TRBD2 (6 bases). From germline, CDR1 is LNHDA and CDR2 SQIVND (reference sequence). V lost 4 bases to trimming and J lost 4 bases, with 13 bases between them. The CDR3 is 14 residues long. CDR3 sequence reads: CASSRAGFTETQYF. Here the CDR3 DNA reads TGTGCCAGTAGTAGGGCGGGGTTTACAGAGACCCAGTACTTC. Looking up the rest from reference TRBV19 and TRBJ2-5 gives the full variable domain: DGGITQSPKYLFRKEGQNVTLSCEQNLNHDAMYWYRQDPGQGLRLIYYSQIVNDFQKGDIAEGYSVSREKKESFPLTVTSAQKNPTAFYLCASSRAGFTETQYFGPGTRLLVL.

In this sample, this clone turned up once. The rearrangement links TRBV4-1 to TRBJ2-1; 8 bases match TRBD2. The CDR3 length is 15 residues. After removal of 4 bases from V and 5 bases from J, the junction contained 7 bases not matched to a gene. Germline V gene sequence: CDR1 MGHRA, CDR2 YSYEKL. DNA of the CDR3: TGCGCCAGCAGCCCTAAGCAGCGGGGGCACAATGAGCAGTTCTTC. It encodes CASSPKQRGHNEQFF.

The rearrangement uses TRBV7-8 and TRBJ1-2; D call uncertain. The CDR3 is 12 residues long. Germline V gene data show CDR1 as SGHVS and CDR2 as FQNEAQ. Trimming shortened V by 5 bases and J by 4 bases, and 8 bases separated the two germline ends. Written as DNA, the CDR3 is TGTGCCAGCAGCCAACAGTCCTATGGCTACACCTTC. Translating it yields CASSQQSYGYTF.

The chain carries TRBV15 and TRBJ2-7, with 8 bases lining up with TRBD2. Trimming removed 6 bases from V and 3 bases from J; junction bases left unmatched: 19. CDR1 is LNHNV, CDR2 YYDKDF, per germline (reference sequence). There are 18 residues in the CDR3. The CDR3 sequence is CATSPSVVIAGIHYEQYF. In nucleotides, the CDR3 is TGTGCCACCAGTCCTTCTGTGGTGATAGCGGGGATCCACTACGAGCAGTACTTC.

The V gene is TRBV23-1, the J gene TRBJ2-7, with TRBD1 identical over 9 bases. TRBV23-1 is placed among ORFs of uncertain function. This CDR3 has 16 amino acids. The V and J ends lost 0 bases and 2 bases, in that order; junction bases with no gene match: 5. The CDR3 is CASSQSRDRVPYEQYF. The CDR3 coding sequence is TGCGCCAGCAGTCAATCGAGGGACAGGGTCCCCTACGAGCAGTACTTC.

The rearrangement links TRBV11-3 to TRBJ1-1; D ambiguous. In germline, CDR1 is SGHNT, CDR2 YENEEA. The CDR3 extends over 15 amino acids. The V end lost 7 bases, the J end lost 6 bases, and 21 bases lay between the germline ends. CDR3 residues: CASNQDARGSAEAFF. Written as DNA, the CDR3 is TGTGCCAGCAACCAAGATGCGAGAGGAAGCGCTGAAGCTTTCTTT.

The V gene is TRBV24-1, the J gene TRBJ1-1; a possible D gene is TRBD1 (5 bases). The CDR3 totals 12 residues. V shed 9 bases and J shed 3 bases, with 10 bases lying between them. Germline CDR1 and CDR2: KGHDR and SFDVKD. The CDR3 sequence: CATRARDTEAFF. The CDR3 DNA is TGTGCCACCCGGGCCAGGGACACTGAAGCTTTCTTT.

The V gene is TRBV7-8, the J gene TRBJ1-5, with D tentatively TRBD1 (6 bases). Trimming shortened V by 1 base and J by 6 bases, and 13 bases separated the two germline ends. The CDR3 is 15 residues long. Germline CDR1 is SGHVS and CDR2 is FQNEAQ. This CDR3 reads CASSLVAGAGQPQHF. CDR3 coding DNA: TGTGCCAGCAGCTTAGTTGCGGGGGCGGGTCAGCCCCAGCATTTT.

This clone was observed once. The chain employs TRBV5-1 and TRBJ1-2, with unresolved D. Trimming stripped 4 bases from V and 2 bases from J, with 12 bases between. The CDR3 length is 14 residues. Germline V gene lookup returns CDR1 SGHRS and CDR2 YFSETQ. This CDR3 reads CASSPMAGNYGYTF. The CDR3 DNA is TGCGCCAGCAGCCCTATGGCGGGGAACTATGGCTACACCTTC.

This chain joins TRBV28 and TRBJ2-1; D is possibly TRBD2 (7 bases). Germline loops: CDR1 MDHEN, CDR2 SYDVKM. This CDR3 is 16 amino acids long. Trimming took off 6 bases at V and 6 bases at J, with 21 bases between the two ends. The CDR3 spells CASSLRYRGGGNEQFF. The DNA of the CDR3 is TGTGCCAGCAGCTTACGTTACCGGGGAGGGGGCAATGAGCAGTTCTTC.

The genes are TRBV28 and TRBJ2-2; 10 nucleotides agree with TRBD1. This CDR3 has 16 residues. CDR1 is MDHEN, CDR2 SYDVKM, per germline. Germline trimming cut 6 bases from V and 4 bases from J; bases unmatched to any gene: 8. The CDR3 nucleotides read TGTGCCAGCAGGCGACCCGGACAGGGGGGCACCGGGGAGCTGTTTTTT. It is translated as CASRRPGQGGTGELFF.

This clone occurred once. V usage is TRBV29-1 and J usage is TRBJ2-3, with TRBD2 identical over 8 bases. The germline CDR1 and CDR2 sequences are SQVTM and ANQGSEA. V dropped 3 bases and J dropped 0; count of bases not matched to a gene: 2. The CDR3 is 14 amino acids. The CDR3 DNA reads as TGCAGCGTTGAGGTAGCGGGAAGCACAGATACGCAGTATTTT. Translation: CSVEVAGSTDTQYF.

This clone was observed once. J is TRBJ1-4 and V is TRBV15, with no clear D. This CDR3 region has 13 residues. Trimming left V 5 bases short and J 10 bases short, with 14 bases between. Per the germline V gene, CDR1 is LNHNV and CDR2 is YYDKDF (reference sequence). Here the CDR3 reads CATSGDFGGKLFF. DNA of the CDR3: TGTGCCACCAGCGGTGACTTCGGAGGAAAACTGTTTTTT. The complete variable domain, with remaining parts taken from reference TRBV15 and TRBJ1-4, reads DAMVIQNPRYQVTQFGKPVTLSCSQTLNHNVMYWYQQKSSQAPKLLFHYYDKDFNNEADTPDNFQSRRPNTSFCFLDIRSPGLGDTAMYLCATSGDFGGKLFFGSGTQLSVL.

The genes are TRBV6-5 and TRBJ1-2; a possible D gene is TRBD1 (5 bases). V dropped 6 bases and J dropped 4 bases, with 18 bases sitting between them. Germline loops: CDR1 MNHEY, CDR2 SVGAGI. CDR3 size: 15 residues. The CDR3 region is CASSLSHRRTYGYTF. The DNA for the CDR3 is TGTGCCAGCAGCCTATCCCACAGGCGAACCTATGGCTACACCTTC.

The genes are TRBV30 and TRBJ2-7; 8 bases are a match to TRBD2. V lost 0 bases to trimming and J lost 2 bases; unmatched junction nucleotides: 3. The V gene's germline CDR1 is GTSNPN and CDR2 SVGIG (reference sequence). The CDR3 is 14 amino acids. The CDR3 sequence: CAWSVRGGPYEQYF. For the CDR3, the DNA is TGTGCCTGGAGTGTTCGGGGGGGACCCTACGAGCAGTACTTC.

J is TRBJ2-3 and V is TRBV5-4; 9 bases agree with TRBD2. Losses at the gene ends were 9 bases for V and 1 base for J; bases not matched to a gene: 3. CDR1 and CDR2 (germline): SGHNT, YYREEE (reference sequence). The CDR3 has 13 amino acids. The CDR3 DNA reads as TGTGCCACCTCTAGCGGGGGCACAGATACGCAGTATTTT. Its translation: CATSSGGTDTQYF.

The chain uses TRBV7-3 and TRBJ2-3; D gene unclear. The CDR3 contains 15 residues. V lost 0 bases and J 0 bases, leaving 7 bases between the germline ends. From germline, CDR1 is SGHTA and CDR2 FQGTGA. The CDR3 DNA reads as TGTGCCAGCAGCTTAACGAGGCGAAGCACAGATACGCAGTATTTT. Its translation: CASSLTRRSTDTQYF.